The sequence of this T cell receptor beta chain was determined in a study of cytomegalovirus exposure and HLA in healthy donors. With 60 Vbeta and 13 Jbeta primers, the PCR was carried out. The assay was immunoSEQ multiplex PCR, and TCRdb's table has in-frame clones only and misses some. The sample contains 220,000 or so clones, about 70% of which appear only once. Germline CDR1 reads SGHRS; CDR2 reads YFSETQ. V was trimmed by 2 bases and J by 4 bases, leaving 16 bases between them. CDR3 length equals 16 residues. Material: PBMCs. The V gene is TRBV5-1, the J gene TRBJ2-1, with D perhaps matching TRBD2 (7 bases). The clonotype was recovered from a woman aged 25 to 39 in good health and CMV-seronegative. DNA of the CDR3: TGCGCCAGCAGCTTAGATGGGAGGGGGGGTTACAATGAGCAGTTCTTC. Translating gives CASSLDGRGGYNEQFF.